These 23 T cell receptor beta chains were all obtained from the same sample, sequenced in a study of radiation and T cells in renal cell carcinoma. Specified time point: baseline pretreatment blood. This sample's treatment: 15 Gy SBRT to primary tumor, nephrectomy 4 weeks later. The method was immunoSEQ multiplex PCR; TCRdb's version includes in-frame clones alone and lacks a portion of them. The sample yields about 95,000 clones, 65% to 90% seen once. This material consisted of blood, taken from a patient whose treatment included radiotherapy and nephrectomy. The receptors come from a man in his forties or fifties with renal cell carcinoma.

The chain joins TRBV6-6 to TRBJ2-1, with D perhaps TRBD1 (6 bases). Germline CDR1 and CDR2: MNHNY and SVGAGI (reference sequence). The CDR3 has 12 amino acids. V lost 2 bases, J lost 7 bases, and 6 bases lay in between. Written as DNA, the CDR3 is TGTGCCAGCAGTTACAGGGGGAATGAGCAGTTCTTC. Protein sequence: CASSYRGNEQFF.

This clone was recorded once. The chain is built from TRBV5-3 and TRBJ1-2, with D unresolved. TRBV5-3 belongs to the ORF category, with a function that is uncertain. The CDR3 consists of 14 residues. V dropped 0 bases and J dropped 1 base, with 7 bases sitting between them. In DNA, the CDR3 is TGTGCCAGAAGCTTGGTCAAAGATAACTATGGCTACACCTTC. Protein: CARSLVKDNYGYTF.

V is TRBV5-1 and J is TRBJ2-1; 10 positions match TRBD2. CDR3 length: 14 amino acids. In germline, CDR1 is SGHRS, CDR2 YFSETQ. V trimming: 6 bases; J trimming: 6 bases; junction bases outside the gene matches: 6. CDR3 loop: CASKLAGDSNEQFF. The CDR3, as DNA: TGCGCCAGCAAGCTAGCGGGAGATTCCAATGAGCAGTTCTTC.

In nucleotides, the CDR3 is TGTGCCAGCAGCTTAGACGGGGCGGGCAATGAGCAGTTCTTC. Its translation: CASSLDGAGNEQFF. The chain recombines TRBV11-3 with TRBJ2-1; either TRBD1 or TRBD2 may fit D (5 bases each). CDR1 and CDR2 from the germline V gene are SGHNT and YENEEA. V lost 0 bases to trimming and J lost 6 bases, with 9 bases between them. The CDR3 sequence is 14 residues long.

The rearrangement links TRBV5-8 to TRBJ1-5, with D possibly TRBD1 on 5 matching bases. Trimming left V 1 base short and J 7 bases short, with 6 bases between. CDR1 and CDR2 from the germline V gene are SGHTS and YDEGEE. The CDR3 totals 12 residues. The CDR3 region is CASSLWGQPQHF. The CDR3 bases are TGTGCCAGCAGCTTGTGGGGGCAGCCCCAGCATTTT.

The chain recombines TRBV2 with TRBJ1-2; 7 bases are a match to TRBD1. The trim removed 7 bases at V and 8 bases at J, leaving 16 bases unmatched. CDR3 length equals 15 residues. Germline assignment: CDR1 SNHLY and CDR2 FYNNEI. This chain's CDR3 is CASTKGQTAREGYTF. The CDR3 DNA is TGTGCCAGCACTAAGGGACAGACCGCCCGGGAGGGCTACACCTTC.

This clone has only a few counts. This rearrangement joins TRBV5-1 to TRBJ2-2; 11 bases are a match to TRBD2. The CDR3 totals 18 residues. V lost 4 bases and J lost 2; bases outside the gene matches: 10. Germline CDR1 is SGHRS and CDR2 is YFSETQ. CDR3: CASSKNQGTSGNTGELFF. CDR3 sequence (DNA): TGCGCCAGCAGCAAAAACCAAGGGACTAGCGGTAACACCGGGGAGCTGTTTTTT.

The chain has TRBV6-5 and TRBJ1-3; a weak D match, TRBD1 (5 bases). The V gene lost 2 bases and the J gene lost 0 bases, with 8 bases spanning the gap. There are 15 residues in the CDR3. Germline CDR1 is MNHEY and CDR2 is SVGAGI. The CDR3 sequence is CASSYRGRSGNTIYF. The CDR3 DNA reads TGTGCCAGCAGTTACCGGGGACGCTCTGGAAACACCATATATTTT.

J is TRBJ1-2 and V is TRBV7-2, with 12 bases that match TRBD1. CDR3 size: 16 residues. V was clipped by 0 bases and J by 7 bases; unmatched bases: 6. Per germline, CDR1 SGHTA and CDR2 FQGNSA. CDR3: CASSLAPGQGAGGYTF. The CDR3 bases are TGTGCCAGCAGCTTAGCTCCGGGACAGGGGGCCGGTGGCTACACCTTC.

The chain combines TRBV7-2 with TRBJ2-7; no clear D. CDR3 size: 12 residues. Germline CDR1 is SGHTA and CDR2 is FQGNSA. Between the trimmed V and J ends, which lost 6 bases and 6 bases, there was a span of 12 bases. The CDR3 nucleotides read TGTGCCAGCAGTTCAAATCCGTCCGAGCAGTACTTC. Its translation is CASSSNPSEQYF.

The V gene is TRBV2, the J gene TRBJ2-2, with 9 bases that match TRBD1. This CDR3 comprises 14 residues. V shed 6 bases, J shed 10 bases, and the junction held 9 bases outside the gene matches. The germline V gene encodes CDR1 SNHLY and CDR2 FYNNEI. CDR3 bases: TGTGCCAGCAGCAAGGGACAGGGAAATACGGAGCTGTTTTTT. It is translated as CASSKGQGNTELFF.

The chain is built from TRBV27 and TRBJ2-3; D assignment may be TRBD1 or TRBD2 (5 bases each). Looked up from germline, CDR1 is MNHEY and CDR2 is SMNVEV (reference sequence). CDR3 length: 15 residues. The germline V and J ends were trimmed by 3 bases and 6 bases, with 16 bases remaining between them. In DNA form, the CDR3 reads TGTGCCAGCAGTTTTGAGGGGTCCTCTCTGGATACGCAGTATTTT. It is translated as CASSFEGSSLDTQYF.

The chain is built from TRBV25-1 and TRBJ2-5; TRBD1 aligns across 8 bases. After removal of 4 bases from V and 3 bases from J, the junction contained 7 bases not matched to a gene. Germline assignment: CDR1 MGHDK and CDR2 SYGVNS. CDR3 length equals 15 residues. In DNA form, the CDR3 reads TGTGCCAGCAGTGCCCTGGGGACAGGAGAAGAGACCCAGTACTTC. Amino acid sequence: CASSALGTGEETQYF.

The gene calls are TRBV18 and TRBJ1-4, with 10 bases aligning to TRBD1. The CDR3 length is 20 residues. V lost 3 bases to trimming and J lost 2 bases; unmatched junction nucleotides: 15. Germline V lookup: CDR1 KGHSH, CDR2 LQKENI. This CDR3 is CASSPQAGTGARATNEKLFF. CDR3 bases: TGTGCCAGCTCACCCCAGGCGGGGACAGGGGCCCGGGCGACTAATGAAAAACTGTTTTTT.

A few counts support this clone. The genes are TRBV27 and TRBJ1-1, with D perhaps TRBD1 (5 bases). V was cut by 0 bases and J by 8 bases, with 16 bases left in between. CDR3 size: 15 residues. Germline V gene lookup returns CDR1 MNHEY and CDR2 SMNVEV (reference sequence). CDR3 region: CASSLSAEGRAEAFF. CDR3 DNA: TGTGCCAGCAGTTTATCGGCGGAGGGGAGGGCCGAAGCTTTCTTT.

The chain couples TRBV11-2 to TRBJ1-1; D gene unclear. Germline CDR1 reads SGHAT; CDR2 reads FQNNGV. Trimming took 10 bases from V and 0 from J, leaving 15 bases between them. CDR3 length equals 14 residues. The CDR3 protein is CATDPRTMNTEAFF. DNA of the CDR3: TGTGCCACCGACCCCAGGACTATGAACACTGAAGCTTTCTTT.

V usage is TRBV19 and J usage is TRBJ2-1; D is perhaps TRBD1 (6 bases). CDR1 is LNHDA, CDR2 SQIVND, per germline (reference sequence). V shed 5 bases and J shed 5 bases, with 10 bases lying between them. CDR3 length equals 13 residues. CDR3 sequence (DNA): TGTGCCAGTAGTTTCTGGACAGACAATGAGCAGTTCTTC. As protein: CASSFWTDNEQFF.

This clone was seen a few times. The rearrangement links TRBV27 to TRBJ1-5; TRBD1 matches 7 bases. Germline V gene sequence: CDR1 MNHEY, CDR2 SMNVEV (reference sequence). The V gene end was trimmed by 0 bases and the J gene end by 11 bases; junction bases not matched to a gene: 4. The CDR3 spans 13 residues. The chain's CDR3 is CASSLSPDRTQHF. The CDR3 region has the DNA TGTGCCAGCAGTTTATCCCCGGACAGGACCCAGCATTTT.

The chain is built from TRBV27 and TRBJ1-1, with TRBD1 as a possible D gene (6 bases). Germline V lookup: CDR1 MNHEY, CDR2 SMNVEV (reference sequence). V gave up 6 bases and J gave up 4 bases, with 15 bases separating them. This CDR3 region has 14 residues. In DNA form, the CDR3 reads TGTGCCAGCAGCCTAACCGGGACAAGCACTGAAGCTTTCTTT. Translating gives CASSLTGTSTEAFF.

The chain recombines TRBV27 with TRBJ2-2; 8 bases match TRBD1. Germline V gives CDR1 MNHEY, CDR2 SMNVEV (reference sequence). CDR3 length equals 15 residues. Unmatched junction bases numbered 8, after V lost 6 bases and J lost 5 bases. This chain's CDR3 is CASRPGQVATGELFF. CDR3 sequence (DNA): TGTGCCAGCAGACCGGGACAGGTTGCAACCGGGGAGCTGTTTTTT.

This clone was observed a few times. Sequence at one end of the junction differs from germline and may be a read error. This chain joins TRBV7-7 and TRBJ2-5; 10 bases align to TRBD1. The CDR3 covers 15 residues. The V gene's germline CDR1 is SSHAT and CDR2 FNYEAQ (reference sequence). Written as DNA, the CDR3 is TGTGCTAGCAGCTTCGGACAGGGGGTCTTGGAGACCCAGTACTTC. Protein product: CASSFGQGVLETQYF.

This chain joins TRBV28 and TRBJ2-1; 7 bases are shared with TRBD1. V was pared by 3 bases and J by 14 bases, with 4 bases of the junction left unmatched. CDR1 MDHEN and CDR2 SYDVKM come from the germline V gene. CDR3 length: 11 amino acids. CDR3 coding DNA: TGTGCCAGCAGTTTCGCGACAGGGAAGTTCTTC. Its protein is CASSFATGKFF.

This clone was recorded once. The rearrangement joins TRBV6-5 to TRBJ2-5; the D is unclear. The CDR3 is 11 amino acids. The V gene lost 6 bases and the J gene lost 7 bases, with 9 bases spanning the gap. The germline V gene encodes CDR1 MNHEY and CDR2 SVGAGI. The CDR3: CASSLSLTQYF. The CDR3 DNA follows: TGTGCCAGCAGCCTATCTCTGACCCAGTACTTC.